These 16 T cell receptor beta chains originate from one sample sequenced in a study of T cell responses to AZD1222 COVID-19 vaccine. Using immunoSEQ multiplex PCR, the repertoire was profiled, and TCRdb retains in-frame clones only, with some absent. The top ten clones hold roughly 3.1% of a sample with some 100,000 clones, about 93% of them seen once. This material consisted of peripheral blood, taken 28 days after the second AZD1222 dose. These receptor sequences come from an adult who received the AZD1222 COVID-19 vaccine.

CDR3 protein: CASSNGPSGNTIYF. In DNA form, the CDR3 reads TGTGCCAGCAGCAACGGGCCCTCTGGAAACACCATATATTTT. The V and J genes are TRBV5-6 and TRBJ1-3, with D hard to call. The CDR3 runs 14 residues. The V gene's germline CDR1 is SGHDT and CDR2 YYEEEE. Trimming stripped 4 bases from V and 0 bases from J, with 8 bases between.

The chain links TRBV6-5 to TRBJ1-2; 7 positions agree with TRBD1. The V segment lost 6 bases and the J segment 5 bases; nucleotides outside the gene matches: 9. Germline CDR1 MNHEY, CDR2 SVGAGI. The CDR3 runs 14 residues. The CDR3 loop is CASRRQGQEYGYTF. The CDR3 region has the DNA TGTGCCAGCAGACGACAAGGACAGGAGTATGGCTACACCTTC.

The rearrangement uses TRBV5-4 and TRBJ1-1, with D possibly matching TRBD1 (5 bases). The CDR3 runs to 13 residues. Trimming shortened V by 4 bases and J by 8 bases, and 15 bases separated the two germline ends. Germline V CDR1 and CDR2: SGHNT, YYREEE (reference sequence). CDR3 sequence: CASSPNWGIEAFF. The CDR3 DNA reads TGTGCCAGCAGCCCAAATTGGGGCATCGAAGCTTTCTTT.

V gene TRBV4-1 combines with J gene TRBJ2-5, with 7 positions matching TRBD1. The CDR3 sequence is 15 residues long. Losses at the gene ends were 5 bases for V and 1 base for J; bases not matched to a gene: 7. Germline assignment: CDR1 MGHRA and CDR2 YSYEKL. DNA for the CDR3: TGCGCCAGCAGCTTCCGCCGGGACAGCCAAGAGACCCAGTACTTC. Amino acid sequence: CASSFRRDSQETQYF.

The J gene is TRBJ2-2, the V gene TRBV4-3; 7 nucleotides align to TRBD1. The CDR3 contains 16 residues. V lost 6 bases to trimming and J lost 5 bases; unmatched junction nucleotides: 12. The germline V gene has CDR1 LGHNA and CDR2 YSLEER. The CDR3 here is CASSPERAGGTGELFF. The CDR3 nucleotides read TGCGCCAGCAGTCCTGAGAGGGCAGGGGGAACCGGGGAGCTGTTTTTT.

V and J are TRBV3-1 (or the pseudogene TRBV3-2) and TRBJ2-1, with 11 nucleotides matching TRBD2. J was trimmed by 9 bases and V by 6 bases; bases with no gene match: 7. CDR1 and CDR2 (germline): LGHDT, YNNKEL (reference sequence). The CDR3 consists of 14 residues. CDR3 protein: CASRLSGGGGEQFF. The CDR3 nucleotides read TGTGCCAGCAGACTTAGCGGGGGGGGAGGTGAGCAGTTCTTC.

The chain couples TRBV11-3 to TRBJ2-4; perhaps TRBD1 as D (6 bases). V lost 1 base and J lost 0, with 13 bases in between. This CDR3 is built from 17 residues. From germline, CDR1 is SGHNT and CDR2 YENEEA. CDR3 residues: CASSLVGATGAKNIQYF. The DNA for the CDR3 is TGTGCCAGCAGCTTAGTTGGGGCGACAGGAGCCAAAAACATTCAGTACTTC.

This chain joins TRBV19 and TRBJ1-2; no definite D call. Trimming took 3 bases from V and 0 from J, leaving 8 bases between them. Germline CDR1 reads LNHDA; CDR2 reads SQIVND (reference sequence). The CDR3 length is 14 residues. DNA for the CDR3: TGTGCCAGTAGTATGGTCCTCTCTAACTATGGCTACACCTTC. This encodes CASSMVLSNYGYTF.

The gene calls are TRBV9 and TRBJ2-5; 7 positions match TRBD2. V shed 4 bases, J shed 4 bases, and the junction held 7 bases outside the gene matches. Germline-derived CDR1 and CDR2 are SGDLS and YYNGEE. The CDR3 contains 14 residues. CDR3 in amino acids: CASSPRGEGETQYF. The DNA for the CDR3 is TGTGCCAGCAGCCCCCGGGGGGAAGGAGAGACCCAGTACTTC.

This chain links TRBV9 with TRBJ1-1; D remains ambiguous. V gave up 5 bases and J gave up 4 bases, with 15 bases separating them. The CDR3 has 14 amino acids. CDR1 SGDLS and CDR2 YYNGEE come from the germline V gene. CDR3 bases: TGTGCCAGCAGTGCCCATCCAGTTCCCACTGAAGCTTTCTTT. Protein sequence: CASSAHPVPTEAFF.

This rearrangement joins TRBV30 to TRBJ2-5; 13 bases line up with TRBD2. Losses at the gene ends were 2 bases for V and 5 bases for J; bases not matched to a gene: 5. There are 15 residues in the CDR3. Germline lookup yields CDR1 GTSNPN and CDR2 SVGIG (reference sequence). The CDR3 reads CAWSSTGLAGETQYF. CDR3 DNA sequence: TGTGCCTGGAGTAGTACGGGACTAGCGGGGGAGACCCAGTACTTC.

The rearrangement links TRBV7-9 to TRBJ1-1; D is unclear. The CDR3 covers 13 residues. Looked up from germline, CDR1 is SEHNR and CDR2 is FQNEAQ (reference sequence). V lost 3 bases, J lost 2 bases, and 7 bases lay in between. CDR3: CASSFNINTEAFF. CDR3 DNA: TGTGCCAGCAGCTTTAACATCAACACTGAAGCTTTCTTT. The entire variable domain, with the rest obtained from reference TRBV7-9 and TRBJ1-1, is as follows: DTGVSQNPRHKITKRGQNVTFRCDPISEHNRLYWYRQTLGQGPEFLTYFQNEAQLEKSRLLSDRFSAERPKGSFSTLEIQRTEQGDSAMYLCASSFNINTEAFFGQGTRLTVV.

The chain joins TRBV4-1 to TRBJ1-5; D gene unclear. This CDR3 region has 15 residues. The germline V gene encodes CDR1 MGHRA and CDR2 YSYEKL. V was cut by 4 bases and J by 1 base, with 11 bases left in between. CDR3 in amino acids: CASSRLAGSNQPQHF. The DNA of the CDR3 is TGCGCCAGCAGCCGCCTTGCGGGGAGCAATCAGCCCCAGCATTTT.

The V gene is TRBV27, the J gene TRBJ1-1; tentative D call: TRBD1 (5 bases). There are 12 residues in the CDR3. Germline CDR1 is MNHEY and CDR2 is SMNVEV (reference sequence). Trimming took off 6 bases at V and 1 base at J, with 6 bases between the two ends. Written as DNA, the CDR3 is TGTGCCAGCAGCGGACAGAACACTGAAGCTTTCTTT. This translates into CASSGQNTEAFF.

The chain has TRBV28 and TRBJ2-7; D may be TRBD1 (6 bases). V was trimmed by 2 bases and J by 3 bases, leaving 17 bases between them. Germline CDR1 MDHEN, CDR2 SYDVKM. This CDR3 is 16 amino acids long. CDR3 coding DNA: TGTGCCAGCAGTTTACAGGGGACGGGGATCGACTACGAGCAGTACTTC. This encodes CASSLQGTGIDYEQYF.

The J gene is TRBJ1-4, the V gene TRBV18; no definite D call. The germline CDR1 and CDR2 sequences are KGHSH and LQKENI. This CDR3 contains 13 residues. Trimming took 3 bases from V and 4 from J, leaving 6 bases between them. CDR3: CASSPSVNEKLFF. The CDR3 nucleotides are TGTGCCAGCTCACCTTCGGTTAATGAAAAACTGTTTTTT.